Each of the 27 T cell receptor beta chains below was sequenced from the same sample in a study of T cell repertoires in cytomegalovirus infection. MiXCR was run by TCRdb on the reads, yielding one entry per CDR3 protein. The sample has about 180,000 distinct CDR3 sequences; 14% are singletons. Specimen: PBMCs. The receptor set was obtained from a human donor in good health (CMV status not recorded). Some clones in this sample may be carry-over from other donors' samples.

The genes are TRBV6-2 or TRBV6-3 and TRBJ2-2; D possibly corresponds to TRBD1 (6 bases). CDR3 size: 15 residues. V lost 7 bases and J lost 6, with 18 bases in between. Germline CDR1 reads MNHEY; CDR2 reads SVGEGT. Written as DNA, the CDR3 is TGTGCCAGCACCCCCATTGACAGGCCCGCCGGGGAGCTGTTTTTT. It encodes CASTPIDRPAGELFF.

This chain uses TRBV10-2 with TRBJ2-7, with D maybe TRBD1 (6 bases). The V gene's germline CDR1 is WSHSY and CDR2 SAAADI. The CDR3 runs 12 residues. The V end was cut by 6 bases, the J end by 7 bases, with 13 bases between. The CDR3 coding sequence is TGCGCCAGCAGGGCAGGGGCCAGAGAGCAGTACTTC. Translation: CASRAGAREQYF.

This chain uses TRBV27 with TRBJ2-3; 9 bases agree with TRBD2. The germline CDR1 and CDR2 sequences are MNHEY and SMNVEV (reference sequence). This CDR3 is 15 amino acids long. With 7 bases clipped from V and 6 bases from J, the junction kept 11 bases outside the gene matches. The DNA for the CDR3 is TGTGCCAGCACCTCGCGCGGGAGGGCCTTGGATACGCAGTATTTT. It codes for CASTSRGRALDTQYF.

This clonotype was counted many times. The chain is built from TRBV7-2 and TRBJ2-3, with TRBD2 matching over 15 bases. From germline, CDR1 is SGHTA and CDR2 FQGNSA. Trimming took 5 bases from V and 4 from J; bases not matched to a gene: 4. The CDR3 is 16 amino acids. The CDR3 coding sequence is TGTGCCAGCAGCCCTGGACTAGCGGGAGGGGCAGATACGCAGTATTTT. Residues: CASSPGLAGGADTQYF.

In this sample, this clonotype turned up a few times. The V gene is TRBV18, the J gene TRBJ2-1; 13 bases are a match to TRBD2. CDR1 KGHSH and CDR2 LQKENI come from the germline V gene. J was trimmed by 4 bases and V by 3 bases; bases with no gene match: 18. The CDR3 loop spans 21 amino acids. As DNA, the CDR3 is TGTGCCAGCTCACCCGTCCGGGACAGGACTAGCGGGGGCATTATTTACAATGAGCAGTTCTTC. It translates to CASSPVRDRTSGGIIYNEQFF.

Ten or more counts support this clonotype. The chain recombines TRBV7-8 with TRBJ1-3; 12 bases line up with TRBD1. V was clipped by 5 bases and J by 0 bases; unmatched bases: 11. The CDR3 has 19 residues. Germline V gene lookup returns CDR1 SGHVS and CDR2 FQNEAQ. CDR3 sequence: CASSLGTGGRTYSGNTIYF. The CDR3 region has the DNA TGTGCCAGCAGCCTGGGGACAGGGGGCAGAACCTACTCTGGAAACACCATATATTTT.

This clonotype was counted between two and nine times. The V gene is TRBV28, the J gene TRBJ1-2; 7 positions match TRBD1. Germline-derived CDR1 and CDR2 are MDHEN and SYDVKM. This CDR3 spans 13 amino acids. V lost 7 bases and J lost 4; bases outside the gene matches: 6. DNA of the CDR3: TGTGCCAGCACCCAAGGGGGCGGCTATGGCTACACCTTC. Protein: CASTQGGGYGYTF.

The V call is TRBV27, the J call TRBJ2-7; TRBD1 aligns across 10 bases. V lost 5 bases and J lost 6; bases outside the gene matches: 13. Germline CDR1 reads MNHEY; CDR2 reads SMNVEV (reference sequence). The CDR3 is 16 amino acids. CDR3 coding DNA: TGTGCCAGCAGTCCCGGTCGCCTTGGGACAGGGGCCGAGCAGTACTTC. This gives the protein CASSPGRLGTGAEQYF.

V gene TRBV6-2 or TRBV6-3 combines with J gene TRBJ1-1; D remains unclear. Trimming pared 6 bases from V and 2 bases from J, leaving 1 base between. This CDR3 contains 10 residues. The germline CDR1 and CDR2 sequences are MNHEY and SVGEGT. CDR3 loop: CASSNTEAFF. CDR3 nucleotides: TGTGCCAGCAGCAACACTGAAGCTTTCTTT.

This clonotype was counted ten times or more. The rearrangement joins TRBV7-2 to TRBJ1-3, with a weak D call TRBD1 (5 bases). The V end lost 4 bases, the J end lost 4 bases, and 14 bases lay between the germline ends. The CDR3 consists of 15 residues. CDR1 is SGHTA, CDR2 FQGNSA, per germline. The CDR3 DNA follows: TGTGCCAGCAGCTCGAGCGGGACTCGAGGAAACACCATATATTTT. Amino acid sequence: CASSSSGTRGNTIYF.

This clonotype has at least ten counts. The V and J genes are TRBV28 and TRBJ2-1; TRBD2 is a possible D gene (6 bases). This CDR3 spans 12 amino acids. Trimming removed 6 bases at V and 12 bases at J, with 15 bases between. Germline values: CDR1 MDHEN, CDR2 SYDVKM. The DNA for the CDR3 is TGTGCCAGCAGCCTGGGGGGAAGTGGGCAGTTCTTC. Protein: CASSLGGSGQFF.

This clonotype showed up many times. The chain recombines TRBV19 with TRBJ2-1; D may be TRBD2 (5 bases). From germline, CDR1 is LNHDA and CDR2 SQIVND (reference sequence). The V end was cut by 1 base, the J end by 4 bases, with 8 bases between. CDR3 length: 14 residues. DNA for the CDR3: TGTGCCAGTAGTATAGTAGGACTTTACAATGAGCAGTTCTTC. It encodes CASSIVGLYNEQFF.

This clonotype was seen a handful of times. The chain combines TRBV5-1 with TRBJ1-1, with D perhaps matching TRBD1 (6 bases). Trimming removed 3 bases from V and 1 base from J, with 13 bases in between. This CDR3 contains 15 residues. Germline values: CDR1 SGHRS, CDR2 YFSETQ. For the CDR3, the DNA is TGCGCCAGCAGCTCGGACTTCAGGGGGAACACTGAAGCTTTCTTT. This sequence encodes CASSSDFRGNTEAFF.

The table lists this clonotype with a few counts. The chain has TRBV7-9 and TRBJ2-7, with D possibly TRBD1 on 6 matching bases. Germline V gene lookup returns CDR1 SEHNR and CDR2 FQNEAQ (reference sequence). V was pared by 4 bases and J by 4 bases, with 14 bases between. The CDR3 sequence is 14 residues long. CDR3 DNA sequence: TGTGCCAGCAGCTCCCCGGGACAAACTTACGAGCAGTACTTC. This sequence encodes CASSSPGQTYEQYF.

This clonotype was detected ten times or more. This chain joins TRBV7-9 and TRBJ2-1; perhaps TRBD2 as D (5 bases). This CDR3 spans 13 amino acids. Between the trimmed V and J ends, which lost 0 bases and 6 bases, there was a span of 6 bases. Germline V CDR1 and CDR2: SEHNR, FQNEAQ (reference sequence). The DNA for the CDR3 is TGTGCCAGCAGCTTAGCGGGGAGCAATGAGCAGTTCTTC. Translated: CASSLAGSNEQFF.

This clonotype showed up many times. The chain couples TRBV7-2 to TRBJ1-4; D is unclear. Germline CDR1 SGHTA, CDR2 FQGNSA. This CDR3 has 14 amino acids. Deletions cut 6 bases from V and 5 bases from J, with 13 bases between. As DNA, the CDR3 is TGTGCCAGCAGACGTGCGGGGTTGAATGAAAAACTGTTTTTT. It encodes CASRRAGLNEKLFF.

This clonotype came up many times. V and J are TRBV6-8 and TRBJ1-2, with D perhaps matching TRBD1 (6 bases). The CDR3 contains 16 residues. Between the trimmed V and J ends, which lost 2 bases and 5 bases, there was a span of 18 bases. Per germline, CDR1 MNHGY and CDR2 SAAAGT. The CDR3: CASSYTSGGRSYGYTF. DNA of the CDR3: TGTGCCAGCAGTTACACGTCCGGGGGCCGGAGTTATGGCTACACCTTC.

CDR3 amino acids: CAISVRDTQYF. In nucleotides, the CDR3 is TGTGCCATCAGTGTTAGGGATACGCAGTATTTT. This rearrangement joins TRBV10-3 to TRBJ2-3; D unclear. V was shortened by 4 bases and J by 6 bases, with 5 bases between the two germline ends. This CDR3 has 11 amino acids. Germline-derived CDR1 and CDR2 are ENHRY and SYGVKD.

The chain has TRBV20-1 and TRBJ2-1, with unresolved D. This CDR3 spans 15 amino acids. The V and J ends lost 0 bases and 8 bases respectively, with 17 bases between them. From germline, CDR1 is DFQATT and CDR2 SNEGSKA (reference sequence). CDR3 nucleotide sequence: TGCAGTGCTAGAGATCTGGGCGGCGCTACAGATGAGCAGTTCTTC. Translation: CSARDLGGATDEQFF.

This clonotype was found many times. The V and J genes are TRBV7-9 and TRBJ2-7, with 11 bases identical to TRBD1. Germline V gives CDR1 SEHNR, CDR2 FQNEAQ (reference sequence). V lost 6 bases and J lost 5; bases outside the gene matches: 12. The CDR3 is 16 amino acids. The CDR3 reads CASRQDGQGASHEQYF. The CDR3 DNA sequence: TGTGCCAGCAGACAAGACGGACAGGGGGCATCGCACGAGCAGTACTTC.

Many counts were recorded for this clonotype. This chain connects TRBV7-2 to TRBJ2-5; D is unresolved. Germline CDR1 SGHTA, CDR2 FQGNSA. V shed 1 base and J shed 2 bases, with 5 bases lying between them. The CDR3 is made up of 13 amino acids. CDR3 amino acids: CASSLEIQETQYF. As DNA, the CDR3 is TGTGCCAGCAGCTTAGAAATTCAAGAGACCCAGTACTTC.

The rearrangement joins TRBV5-1 to TRBJ1-1; no firm D call. Looked up from germline, CDR1 is SGHRS and CDR2 is YFSETQ. The length of the CDR3 is 14 residues. Trimming removed 6 bases from V and 1 base from J, with 13 bases in between. CDR3 amino acids: CASKLGWQNTEAFF. CDR3 nucleotides: TGCGCCAGCAAGCTTGGGTGGCAGAACACTGAAGCTTTCTTT. Looking up the rest from reference TRBV5-1 and TRBJ1-1 gives the full variable domain: KAGVTQTPRYLIKTRGQQVTLSCSPISGHRSVSWYQQTPGQGLQFLFEYFSETQRNKGNFPGRFSGRQFSNSRSEMNVSTLELGDSALYLCASKLGWQNTEAFFGQGTRLTVV.

The chain uses TRBV2 and TRBJ2-1; TRBD1 matches at 7 bases. V shed 1 base, J shed 10 bases, and the junction held 7 bases outside the gene matches. The CDR3 loop spans 14 amino acids. CDR1 and CDR2 from the germline V gene are SNHLY and FYNNEI. In DNA, the CDR3 is TGTGCCAGCAGTGAAGAGGTCAGGGGGAACGAGCAGTTCTTC. Amino acids: CASSEEVRGNEQFF.

This clonotype has a count of ten or more. This sequence joins TRBV7-2 and TRBJ1-1, with D possibly being TRBD1 (5 bases). The CDR3 has 15 amino acids. Germline-derived CDR1 and CDR2 are SGHTA and FQGNSA. Trimming took off 4 bases at V and 6 bases at J, with 18 bases between the two ends. CDR3 nucleotide sequence: TGTGCCAGCAGCTGGAGTAGCAGGGTGGGAGCTGAAGCTTTCTTT. Translated, it gives CASSWSSRVGAEAFF.

This clonotype was recorded at least ten times. V and J are TRBV2 and TRBJ1-4; D gene unclear. The CDR3 covers 14 residues. Germline lookup yields CDR1 SNHLY and CDR2 FYNNEI. Trimming removed 6 bases from V and 4 bases from J, with 12 bases in between. CDR3 bases: TGTGCCAGCAGCGAAACGGAATATAATGAAAAACTGTTTTTT. Protein product: CASSETEYNEKLFF. Variable domain in full (rest from reference TRBV2 and TRBJ1-4): EPEVTQTPSHQVTQMGQEVILRCVPISNHLYFYWYRQILGQKVEFLVSFYNNEISEKSEIFDDQFSVERPDGSNFTLKIRSTKLEDSAMYFCASSETEYNEKLFFGSGTQLSVL.

There are a few counts of this clonotype. The chain employs TRBV7-2 and TRBJ1-6, with 11 bases identical to TRBD1. The V and J ends lost 4 bases and 4 bases, in that order; junction bases with no gene match: 3. Germline-derived CDR1 and CDR2 are SGHTA and FQGNSA. There are 16 residues in the CDR3. Written as DNA, the CDR3 is TGTGCCAGCAGCTCCGGGACAGGGGGATATAATTCACCCCTCCACTTT. Its translation is CASSSGTGGYNSPLHF.

This clonotype was counted at least ten times. This sequence joins TRBV19 and TRBJ1-5; TRBD1 might be the D (5 bases). Trimming took 5 bases from V and 2 from J, leaving 25 bases between them. The CDR3 runs to 19 residues. Germline lookup yields CDR1 LNHDA and CDR2 SQIVND (reference sequence). This chain's CDR3 is CASSSKGPLREHRNQPQHF. The CDR3 nucleotides read TGTGCCAGTAGTTCCAAAGGTCCTCTCAGGGAGCACCGCAATCAGCCCCAGCATTTT.